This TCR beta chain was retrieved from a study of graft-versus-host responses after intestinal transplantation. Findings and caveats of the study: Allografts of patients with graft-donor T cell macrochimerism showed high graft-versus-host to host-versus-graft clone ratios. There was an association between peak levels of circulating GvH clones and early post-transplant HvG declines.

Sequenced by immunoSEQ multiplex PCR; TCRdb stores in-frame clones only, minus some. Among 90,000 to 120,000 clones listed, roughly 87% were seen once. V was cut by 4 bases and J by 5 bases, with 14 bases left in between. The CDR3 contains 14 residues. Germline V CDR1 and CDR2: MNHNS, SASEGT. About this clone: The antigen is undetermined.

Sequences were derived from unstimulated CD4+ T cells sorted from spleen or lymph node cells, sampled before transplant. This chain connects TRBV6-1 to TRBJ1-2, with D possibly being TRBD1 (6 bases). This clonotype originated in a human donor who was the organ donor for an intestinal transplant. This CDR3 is CASSAHRTGYGYTF. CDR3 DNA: TGTGCCAGCAGTGCCCACCGTACAGGGTATGGCTACACCTTC.